This T cell receptor beta chain was documented in a study of T cell clonality in common variable immunodeficiency. Study-level results: Common variable immunodeficiency TCR beta sequences reportedly had fewer deletions and N-nucleotide insertions.

Each donor provided about 5 to 9 ml of heparinized whole blood. This clone was seen repeatedly, ten times or more. The target antigen is unknown. Assay used: immunoSEQ multiplex PCR; TCRdb lists only in-frame clones, some missing. Listed here are around 47,000 clones without any singletons, the top ten holding 2% to 2.5%. Sequenced material: peripheral blood mononuclear cells. This receptor was obtained from a person aged 18 to 70 in good health.

The CDR3 reads CASSDGGNQPQHF. The CDR3 DNA, read in part, is TGTGCCAGCAGCGACGGGGGAAATCAGCCC. The chain links TRBV7-2 to TRBJ1-5; D might be TRBD1 (5 bases). The DNA ends 3 residues before the CDR3 does, and the rest of the CDR3 is filled in from the germline J gene. The CDR3 loop spans 13 amino acids. From germline, CDR1 is SGHTA and CDR2 FQGNSA. V shed 5 bases and J shed 4 bases, with 9 bases lying between them. The whole variable domain, filled in from reference TRBV7-2 and TRBJ1-5, reads GAGVSQSPSNKVTEKGKDVELRCDPISGHTALYWYRQSLGQGLEFLIYFQGNSAPDKSGLPSDRFSAERTGGSVSTLTIQRTQQEDSAVYLCASSDGGNQPQHFGDGTRLSIL.